This T cell receptor (beta chain) was sequenced in a study of Ad26.COV2.S vaccination and SARS-CoV-2 variants. Described treatment: around 19 received Ad26.COV2.S at low or high dose, single or two shots; about 5 received placebo; per-sample allocation not given. All samples were drawn on day 63, counting from the first vaccine or placebo injection. Libraries were prepared by immunoSEQ multiplex PCR; TCRdb keeps only in-frame clonotypes and omits some of them. The sample consists of about 350,000 clones, roughly 90% of them appearing once. In germline, CDR1 is SNHLY, CDR2 FYNNEI. The V and J ends lost 1 base and 9 bases respectively, with 10 bases between them. The CDR3 is 12 amino acids.

The material sequenced was peripheral blood, taken in a trial of Ad26.COV2.S vaccine versus placebo. The source of this sequence is a person aged 18-60 years who received the Ad26.COV2.S COVID-19 vaccine or a placebo. This chain links TRBV2 with TRBJ2-7; D unclear. The DNA for the CDR3 is TGTGCCAGCAGTGAAGAGATCGTCGGGCAGTACTTC. Translating gives CASSEEIVGQYF.